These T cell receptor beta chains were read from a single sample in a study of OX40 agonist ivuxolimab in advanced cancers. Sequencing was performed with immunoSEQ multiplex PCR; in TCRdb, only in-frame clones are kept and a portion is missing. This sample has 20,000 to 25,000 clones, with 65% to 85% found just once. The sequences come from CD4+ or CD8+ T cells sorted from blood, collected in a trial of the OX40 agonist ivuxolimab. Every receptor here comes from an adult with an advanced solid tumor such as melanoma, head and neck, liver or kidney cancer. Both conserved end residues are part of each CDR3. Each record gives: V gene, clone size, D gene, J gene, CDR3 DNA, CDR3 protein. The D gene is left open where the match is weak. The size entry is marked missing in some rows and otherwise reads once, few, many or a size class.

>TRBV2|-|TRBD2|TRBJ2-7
TGTGCCAGCAGTTCCCAGGCGGGAGGGGCCTACGAGCAGTACTTC
CASSSQAGGAYEQYF
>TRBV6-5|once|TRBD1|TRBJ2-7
TGTGCCAGCGGGCCGGACAGGTTCTACGAGCAGTACTTC
CASGPDRFYEQYF
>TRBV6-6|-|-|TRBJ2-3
TGTGCCAGCAGCCCCGGGGAGGGCACAGATACGCAGTATTTT
CASSPGEGTDTQYF
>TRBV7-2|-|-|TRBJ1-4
TGTGCCAGCAGCCCTCACTGGGGGGGCGGATATGAAAAACTGTTTTTT
CASSPHWGGGYEKLFF
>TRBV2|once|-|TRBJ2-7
TGTGCCAGCCTAGAGGGCTACGAGCAGTACTTC
CASLEGYEQYF
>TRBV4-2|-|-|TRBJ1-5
TGTGCCAGCAGCCAAGATCTCAGCTTCAATCAGCCCCAGCATTTT
CASSQDLSFNQPQHF
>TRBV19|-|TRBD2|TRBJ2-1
TGTGCCAGTAGTATAGGAATCTGGACTAGCGGGAGTGGCAATGAGCAGTTCTTC
CASSIGIWTSGSGNEQFF
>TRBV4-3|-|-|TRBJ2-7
TGCGCCAGCAGCCAAGATATCGGGACACACGAGCAGTACTTC
CASSQDIGTHEQYF
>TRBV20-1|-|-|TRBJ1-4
TGCAGTGCTAGAGAGGTTGAAAAACTGTTTTTT
CSAREVEKLFF
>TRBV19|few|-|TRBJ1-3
TGTGCCAGTAGTATGTTGGTCTCTGGAAACACCATATATTTT
CASSMLVSGNTIYF
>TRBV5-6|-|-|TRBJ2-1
TGTGCCAGCAGCTTGACGGCCTCCTACAATGAGCAGTTCTTC
CASSLTASYNEQFF
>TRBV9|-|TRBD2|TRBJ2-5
TGTGCCAGCAGCGTAGAGCGGGGAGAGACCCAGTACTTC
CASSVERGETQYF
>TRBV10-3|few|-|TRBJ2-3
TGTGCCATCAGTACGGATCTCACAGATACGCAGTATTTT
CAISTDLTDTQYF
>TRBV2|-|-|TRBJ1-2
TGTGCCAGCACTTCGACGGGGACTAACTATGGCTACACCTTC
CASTSTGTNYGYTF
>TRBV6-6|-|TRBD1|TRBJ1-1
TGTGCCAGCAGTCAAATAAGACAGGGAAAAGCTTTCTTT
CASSQIRQGKAFF
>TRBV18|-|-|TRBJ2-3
TGTGCCAGCTCGCTCGGGAGCCGAGATACGCAGTATTTT
CASSLGSRDTQYF
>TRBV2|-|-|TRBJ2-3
TGTGCCAGCACCAGAGTCCGGGGAGCAGATACGCAGTATTTT
CASTRVRGADTQYF
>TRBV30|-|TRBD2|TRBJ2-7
TGTGCCGGACGAACCCCAGCGGGAGGGCAGTACTTC
CAGRTPAGGQYF
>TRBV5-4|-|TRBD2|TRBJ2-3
TGTGCCAGCAGCTTGTATGCTAGCGGGGCCACAGATACGCAGTATTTT
CASSLYASGATDTQYF
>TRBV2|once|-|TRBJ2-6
TGTGCCAGCCGCCCTTGGGGGTCTGGGGCCAACGTCCTGACTTTC
CASRPWGSGANVLTF
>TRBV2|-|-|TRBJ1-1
TGTGCCAGCACAACTACAAGGAACACTGAAGCTTTCTTT
CASTTTRNTEAFF
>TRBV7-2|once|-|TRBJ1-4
TGTGCCAGCAGCTTAATGGACTTTTTCCCAAAACTGTTTTTT
CASSLMDFFPKLFF
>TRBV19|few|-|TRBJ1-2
TGTGCCAGTACCCTGGAGGGAAGCTCCTTTGGCTACACCTTC
CASTLEGSSFGYTF
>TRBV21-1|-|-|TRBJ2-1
TGTGCCAGCAGCAAAAGAGGGGCTCCCTCCTCTCATGAGCAGTTCTTC
CASSKRGAPSSHEQFF
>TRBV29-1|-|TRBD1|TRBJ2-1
TGCAGCGGCATGGACAGGGGGAATGAGCAGTTCTTC
CSGMDRGNEQFF
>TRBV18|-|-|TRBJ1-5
TGTGCCAGCTCACCTAGGACTGATCAGCCCCAGCATTTT
CASSPRTDQPQHF
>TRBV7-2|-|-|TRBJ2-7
TGTGCCAGCAGCCTCACAGGTGGGCAGTACTTC
CASSLTGGQYF
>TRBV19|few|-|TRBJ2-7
TGTGCCAGTAGCCGAGGAGGGTACGAGCAGTACTTC
CASSRGGYEQYF
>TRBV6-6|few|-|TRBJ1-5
TGTGCCAGCAGTTACCCAGGTAGCAATCAGCCCCAGCATTTT
CASSYPGSNQPQHF
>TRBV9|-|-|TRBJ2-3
TGTGCCAGCGAAGGAGGGGGGAGTGCAGATACGCAGTATTTT
CASEGGGSADTQYF
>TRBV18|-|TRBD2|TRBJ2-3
TGTGCCAGCTCACCAGAACTAGCGGGGGGCACAGATACGCAGTATTTT
CASSPELAGGTDTQYF
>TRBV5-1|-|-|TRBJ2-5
TGCGCCAGCAGCTTGGAGGGACCACAAGAGACCCAGTACTTC
CASSLEGPQETQYF
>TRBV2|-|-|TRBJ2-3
TGTGCCAGCACACGACAGAATTGGGGAGATACGCAGTATTTT
CASTRQNWGDTQYF
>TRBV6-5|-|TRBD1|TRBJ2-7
TGTGCCAGCAGTGGCCGACAGGGGGGGGGCGAGCAGTACTTC
CASSGRQGGGEQYF
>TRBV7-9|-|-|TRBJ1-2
TGTGCCAGCAGCCTAACGACAGGTTGGGCCAACCACTTC
CASSLTTGWANHF
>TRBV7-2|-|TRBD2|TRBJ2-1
TGTGCCAGCAGGCGCGGGACTAGCGGGGATGAGCAGTTCTTC
CASRRGTSGDEQFF
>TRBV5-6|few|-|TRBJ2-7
TGTGCCAGCAGCCCCGGGCCAGGGACGGCCGAGCAGTACTTC
CASSPGPGTAEQYF
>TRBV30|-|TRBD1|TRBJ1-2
TGTGCCTGGTCAGGGGGCAGGGGGGTTTTGTATGGCTACACCTTC
CAWSGGRGVLYGYTF
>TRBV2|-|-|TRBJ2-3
TGTGCCAGCAGTGTGAGCCTACCTAGCACAGATACGCAGTATTTT
CASSVSLPSTDTQYF
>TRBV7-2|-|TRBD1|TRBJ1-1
TGTGCCAGCAACAGAACAGGGGGCTACAATTCCCCTGAAGCTTTCTTT
CASNRTGGYNSPEAFF
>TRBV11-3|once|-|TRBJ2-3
TGTGCCAGCAGCTTAGCATGGGCCTACACAGATACGCAGTATTTT
CASSLAWAYTDTQYF
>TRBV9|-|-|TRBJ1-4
TGTGCCAGCAACCAGAACGGGCTAACTAATGAAAAACTGTTTTTT
CASNQNGLTNEKLFF
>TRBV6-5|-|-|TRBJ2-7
TGTGCCAGCAGCTGGATGGGGGGCAGGTACGAGCAGTACTTC
CASSWMGGRYEQYF
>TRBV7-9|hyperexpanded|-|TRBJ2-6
TGTGCCAGCAGCTTAGTCGGGTCGGCCAACGTCCTGACTTTC
CASSLVGSANVLTF
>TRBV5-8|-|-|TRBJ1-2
TGTGCCAGCAGCTTGTGGGGCGCTTCTGGCTACACCTTC
CASSLWGASGYTF
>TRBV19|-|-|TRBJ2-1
TGTGCCAGTAGTTGGAGGGAGCAGTTCTTC
CASSWREQFF
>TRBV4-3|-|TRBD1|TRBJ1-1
TGCGCCAGCAGCCAAGCCGACAGGGGGACTGAAGCTTTCTTT
CASSQADRGTEAFF
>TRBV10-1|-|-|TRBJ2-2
TGCGCCAGCAGTGGGCAGGTGGGGACCGGGGAGCTGTTTTTT
CASSGQVGTGELFF
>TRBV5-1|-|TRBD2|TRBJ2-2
TGCGCCAGCAGCCTTCTAGCGGGGGCCTACACCGGGGAGCTGTTTTTT
CASSLLAGAYTGELFF
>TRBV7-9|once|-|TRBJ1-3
TGTGCCAGCAGCCCCGGGGGAAACACCATATATTTT
CASSPGGNTIYF
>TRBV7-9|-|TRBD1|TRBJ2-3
TGTGCCAGCAGCGGAACCGGGACAGGTAGCACAGATACGCAGTATTTT
CASSGTGTGSTDTQYF
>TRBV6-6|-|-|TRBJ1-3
TGTGCCAGCAGTTACTCGAAAGGGCACGGAAACACCATATATTTT
CASSYSKGHGNTIYF
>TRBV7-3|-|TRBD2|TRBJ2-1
TGTGCCAGCAGCTTAAGACTAGCGGGAGGGGAGCAGTTCTTC
CASSLRLAGGEQFF
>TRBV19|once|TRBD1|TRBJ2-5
TGTGCCAGTAGTTCCCTACCGGGACAGGGAGGCGAGACCCAGTACTTC
CASSSLPGQGGETQYF
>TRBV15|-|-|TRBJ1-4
TGTGCCACCAGCAGAGCAACAGGCCCAACTAATGAAAAACTGTTTTTT
CATSRATGPTNEKLFF
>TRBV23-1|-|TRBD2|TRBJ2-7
TGCGCCAGCATGCGGGAGCTAAGCTACGAGCAGTACTTC
CASMRELSYEQYF
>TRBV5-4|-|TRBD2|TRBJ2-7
TGTGCCAGCAGCTTGGGGTCTAGCGGGAGAGATATGGTGCAGTACTTC
CASSLGSSGRDMVQYF
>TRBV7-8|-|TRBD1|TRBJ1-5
TGTGCCAGCAGCCCGGACGGGACAGGGCCCCTCGGCCAGCATTTT
CASSPDGTGPLGQHF